These T cell receptor beta chains were read from a single sample in a study of early stage breast cancer tumors. Profiled with immunoSEQ multiplex PCR; TCRdb holds only in-frame clones, not every one. In the table there are about 8,400 clones, approximately 80% of which are singletons. Sequencing used normal breast tissue next to the tumor. The receptors come from a person between 55 and 70 years old with breast cancer. The CDR3 runs from the conserved cysteine through the conserved F or W. Fields, in order: J gene, V gene, clone size, CDR3 length, D gene, CDR3 protein, CDR3 DNA. D genes are given only for firm matches. The size field is filled for only some rows; it gives once, few, many or a size class.

TRBJ1-1 | TRBV6-5 | - | 11 | - | CASSRASEAFF | TGTGCCAGCAGTCGGGCCTCAGAAGCTTTCTTT
TRBJ2-3 | TRBV5-5 | - | 15 | - | CASTRDFEGTDTQYF | TGTGCCAGCACCCGGGACTTCGAGGGCACAGATACGCAGTATTTT
TRBJ2-1 | TRBV15 | once | 15 | TRBD2 | CATSTSGTAVNEQFF | TGTGCCACCAGCACTAGCGGGACGGCTGTCAATGAGCAGTTCTTC
TRBJ1-1 | TRBV14 | few | 15 | - | CASSQDPSSRTEAFF | TGTGCCAGCAGCCAGGACCCCTCGTCGCGAACTGAAGCTTTCTTT
TRBJ2-1 | TRBV27 | - | 13 | - | CASSTLLGGEQFF | TGTGCCAGCAGCACCCTTCTGGGTGGTGAGCAGTTCTTC
TRBJ2-5 | TRBV6-1 | few | 14 | TRBD1 | CASNLGQGQETQYF | TGTGCCAGCAATCTCGGACAGGGTCAAGAGACCCAGTACTTC
TRBJ2-3 | TRBV9 | - | 15 | - | CASSIGLEITDTQYF | TGTGCCAGCAGCATTGGACTGGAGATCACAGATACGCAGTATTTT
TRBJ2-3 | TRBV9 | - | 16 | - | CASSVATGGSTDTQYF | TGTGCCAGCAGCGTAGCTACGGGCGGGAGCACAGATACGCAGTATTTT
TRBJ1-5 | TRBV19 | - | 13 | - | CASSIGGVQPQHF | TGTGCCAGTAGTATTGGGGGGGTCCAGCCCCAGCATTTT
TRBJ1-1 | TRBV10-3 | - | 13 | - | CAIRGYGGTEAFF | TGTGCCATCAGGGGGTACGGTGGCACTGAAGCTTTCTTT
TRBJ2-2 | TRBV5-1 | - | 16 | - | CASSLEGVPNTGELFF | TGCGCCAGCAGCTTAGAGGGAGTGCCGAACACCGGGGAGCTGTTTTTT
TRBJ1-2 | TRBV27 | - | 11 | - | CASSRGYGYTF | TGTGCCAGCAGTCGTGGTTATGGCTACACCTTC
TRBJ2-7 | TRBV7-2 | - | 15 | TRBD2 | CASSLEAGATYEQYF | TGTGCCAGCAGCTTAGAAGCGGGGGCTACCTACGAGCAGTACTTC
TRBJ1-1 | TRBV25-1 | once | 16 | - | CASSDIALGGNTEAFF | TGTGCCAGCAGTGATATCGCTTTAGGGGGGAACACTGAAGCTTTCTTT
TRBJ1-1 | TRBV2 | - | 11 | - | CASGANTEAFF | TGTGCCAGTGGGGCAAACACTGAAGCTTTCTTT
TRBJ2-4 | TRBV6-1 | - | 14 | - | CASTFGQKKNIQYF | TGTGCCAGCACCTTCGGACAGAAGAAAAACATTCAGTACTTC
TRBJ1-4 | TRBV6-1 | - | 17 | - | CASSETLSAGNNEKLFF | TGTGCCAGCAGTGAGACCCTCTCAGCCGGGAATAATGAAAAACTGTTTTTT
TRBJ1-3 | TRBV29-1 | - | 15 | TRBD1 | CSVAWARGPGNTIYF | TGCAGCGTCGCTTGGGCCAGGGGGCCTGGAAACACCATATATTTT
TRBJ2-7 | TRBV27 | - | 12 | - | CASFGSSYEQYF | TGTGCCAGCTTTGGGAGCTCCTACGAGCAGTACTTC
TRBJ1-1 | TRBV19 | - | 13 | - | CASSKQGVGEAFF | TGTGCCAGTAGTAAACAGGGCGTGGGGGAAGCTTTCTTT
TRBJ2-6 | TRBV30 | - | 13 | - | CAQERSGANVLTF | TGTGCCCAAGAAAGGTCTGGGGCCAACGTCCTGACTTTC
TRBJ2-5 | TRBV4-2 | - | 17 | TRBD2 | CASSHERTSAGQETQYF | TGTGCCAGCAGCCACGAACGGACTAGCGCGGGGCAAGAGACCCAGTACTTC
TRBJ2-1 | TRBV5-5 | - | 15 | TRBD1 | CASSATGGASNEQFF | TGTGCCAGCAGCGCCACAGGGGGCGCGTCTAATGAGCAGTTCTTC
TRBJ2-2 | TRBV12-5 | once | 17 | - | CASGLVMGTTNTGELFF | TGTGCTAGTGGTTTGGTAATGGGGACCACGAACACCGGGGAGCTGTTTTTT
TRBJ2-5 | TRBV5-4 | - | 16 | TRBD2 | CASSPRLAGGLETQYF | TGTGCCAGCAGCCCACGACTAGCGGGGGGCTTAGAGACCCAGTACTTC
TRBJ1-6 | TRBV30 | - | 16 | - | CAWSSPHRQYGSPLHF | TGTGCCTGGAGTTCCCCTCACAGGCAGTACGGTTCACCCCTCCACTTT
TRBJ2-3 | TRBV11-1 | once | 17 | TRBD2 | CASSSILGSGVRDTQYF | TGTGCCAGCAGCTCGATCCTAGGTAGCGGGGTTAGGGATACGCAGTATTTT
TRBJ2-7 | TRBV10-3 | few | 14 | TRBD2 | CAIRGTSATYEQYF | TGTGCCATCAGGGGGACTAGCGCCACCTACGAGCAGTACTTC
TRBJ1-5 | TRBV6-1 | - | 15 | - | CASSGDPRHNQPQHF | TGTGCCAGCAGTGGGGACCCCAGGCACAATCAGCCCCAGCATTTT
TRBJ2-1 | TRBV28 | - | 17 | TRBD2 | CASSLIIAGGSYNEQFF | TGTGCCAGCAGTTTAATTATAGCGGGAGGGTCCTACAATGAGCAGTTCTTC
TRBJ2-7 | TRBV11-2 | - | 16 | TRBD1 | CASSLDGTGFTYEQYF | TGTGCCAGCAGCTTAGACGGGACAGGGTTCACCTACGAGCAGTACTTC
TRBJ1-5 | TRBV5-5 | - | 15 | TRBD1 | CASSLAGTGGQPQHF | TGTGCCAGCAGCTTAGCCGGGACAGGGGGTCAGCCCCAGCATTTT
TRBJ2-2 | TRBV10-3 | - | 16 | - | CAISDWGDTNTGELFF | TGTGCCATCAGTGATTGGGGGGATACGAACACCGGGGAGCTGTTTTTT
TRBJ2-1 | TRBV9 | - | 16 | - | CASSVGLGHSYNEQFF | TGTGCCAGCAGCGTAGGGTTGGGGCACAGCTACAATGAGCAGTTCTTC
TRBJ1-2 | TRBV30 | - | 13 | - | CAWTGGGGYGYTF | TGTGCCTGGACGGGGGGTGGGGGCTATGGCTACACCTTC
TRBJ2-7 | TRBV5-5 | - | 16 | TRBD2 | CASSATLAGNAYEQYF | TGTGCCAGCAGCGCCACCTTAGCGGGGAACGCCTACGAGCAGTACTTC
TRBJ2-7 | TRBV28 | - | 12 | - | CASSWGVREQYF | TGTGCCAGCAGTTGGGGGGTGCGCGAGCAGTACTTC
TRBJ1-2 | TRBV9 | medium-sized | 14 | - | CASQAGLRDYGYTF | TGTGCCAGCCAAGCGGGGTTACGGGACTATGGCTACACCTTC
TRBJ2-2 | TRBV9 | large | 13 | - | CASSVEADGELFF | TGTGCCAGCAGCGTAGAAGCGGACGGGGAGCTGTTTTTT
TRBJ2-1 | TRBV7-9 | few | 11 | - | CASSPKYEQFF | TGTGCCAGCAGCCCGAAGTATGAGCAGTTCTTC
TRBJ2-5 | TRBV9 | - | 16 | TRBD2 | CASSVGTSWGQETQYF | TGTGCCAGCAGCGTGGGGACTAGCTGGGGGCAAGAGACCCAGTACTTC
TRBJ2-3 | TRBV7-9 | - | 14 | - | CASSLGGFTDTQYF | TGTGCCAGCAGCTTAGGAGGCTTCACAGATACGCAGTATTTT
TRBJ2-3 | TRBV2 | - | 14 | - | CASSELRHTDTQYF | TGTGCCAGCAGTGAGTTGCGGCACACAGATACGCAGTATTTT
TRBJ1-1 | TRBV5-1 | - | 17 | TRBD1 | CASSLGPRGLMNTEAFF | TGCGCCAGCAGCTTGGGTCCCAGGGGGCTGATGAACACTGAAGCTTTCTTT
TRBJ2-7 | TRBV5-4 | - | 16 | TRBD1 | CASSLDLKGANYEQYF | TGTGCCAGCAGCTTGGACTTAAAGGGGGCCAACTACGAGCAGTACTTC
TRBJ2-1 | TRBV7-2 | - | 15 | TRBD2 | CASSLAPGGVGEQFF | TGTGCCAGCAGCTTAGCACCGGGAGGGGTCGGTGAGCAGTTCTTC
TRBJ1-3 | TRBV5-4 | few | 16 | - | CASSTNERGYGNTIYF | TGTGCCAGCAGCACGAATGAACGGGGGTACGGAAACACCATATATTTT
TRBJ1-1 | TRBV5-4 | - | 13 | - | CASSDGMNTEAFF | TGTGCCAGCAGCGACGGCATGAACACTGAAGCTTTCTTT
TRBJ1-2 | TRBV6-6 | once | 13 | - | CASRLDGGYGYTF | TGTGCCAGCAGACTGGACGGGGGCTATGGCTACACCTTC
TRBJ1-5 | TRBV27 | - | 14 | - | CASSLTGSNQPQHF | TGTGCCAGCAGTTTAACGGGCTCCAATCAGCCCCAGCATTTT
TRBJ2-7 | TRBV2 | - | 13 | TRBD1 | CASSRQGLDEQYF | TGTGCCAGCAGTCGACAGGGTTTGGACGAGCAGTACTTC
TRBJ1-6 | TRBV7-9 | - | 19 | TRBD1 | CASSLAGQDYRTYNSPLHF | TGTGCCAGCAGCTTAGCGGGACAGGACTACCGCACCTATAATTCACCCCTCCACTTT
TRBJ2-5 | TRBV2 | few | 15 | - | CASSEFQRPGETQYF | TGTGCCAGCAGTGAATTTCAGAGGCCGGGGGAGACCCAGTACTTC
TRBJ1-1 | TRBV28 | - | 14 | - | CASSPAAKNTEAFF | TGTGCCAGCAGCCCCGCGGCTAAGAACACTGAAGCTTTCTTT
TRBJ1-3 | TRBV6-1 | - | 15 | - | CASSEWDTSGNTIYF | TGTGCCAGCAGTGAATGGGACACATCTGGAAACACCATATATTTT